Below, 7 T cell receptor beta chains from the same sample are listed, as sequenced in a study of PD-L1 blockade in urothelial cancer (dated by TCRdb to about 2017). The library was generated by the immunoSEQ multiplex PCR assay. The table comes from immuneACCESS by way of TCRdb, which keeps in-frame sequences with V and J called. Part of the clones is missing from these tables; in studies checked, under half for an unresolved V gene and the rest for unknown reasons. Here the sample has around 51,000 clones; 70% to 90% occur a single time. More than 15% of the sample lies in the top ten. The specimen was PBMCs, collected around atezolizumab (anti-PD-L1) treatment. These receptors were taken from a man aged 60 to 69 with urothelial cancer.

The gene calls are TRBV28 and TRBJ1-1; TRBD1 matches 10 bases. The CDR3 totals 15 residues. Trimming removed 5 bases from V and 1 base from J; junction bases left unmatched: 4. Germline-derived CDR1 and CDR2 are MDHEN and SYDVKM. The CDR3 spells CASSPRTGGNTEAFF. CDR3 in DNA: TGTGCCAGCAGTCCCAGGACAGGGGGGAACACTGAAGCTTTCTTT.

The count of this clone is one. The rearrangement links TRBV11-1 to TRBJ2-7; perhaps TRBD2 as D (5 bases). CDR3 length: 16 residues. Between the trimmed V and J ends, which lost 5 bases and 3 bases, there was a span of 20 bases. Germline CDR1 reads SGHAT; CDR2 reads FQDESV (reference sequence). This CDR3 reads CASSPLGRSENYEQYF. CDR3 sequence (DNA): TGTGCCAGCAGCCCACTAGGCCGAAGCGAGAACTACGAGCAGTACTTC.

This chain connects TRBV6-5 to TRBJ1-2; D call uncertain. Trimming removed 5 bases from V and 4 bases from J, with 11 bases in between. The CDR3 is 13 residues long. Germline CDR1 is MNHEY and CDR2 is SVGAGI. CDR3 DNA: TGTGCCAGCAGTCCCTCTGAGCGCTATGGCTACACCTTC. Its protein is CASSPSERYGYTF.

The chain employs TRBV19 and TRBJ2-7; D is unresolved. V lost 3 bases and J 0 bases, leaving 12 bases between the germline ends. The germline CDR1 and CDR2 sequences are LNHDA and SQIVND (reference sequence). The CDR3 extends over 15 amino acids. The CDR3 spells CASSISGSSSYEQYF. In DNA form, the CDR3 reads TGTGCCAGTAGTATCTCAGGATCCAGCTCCTACGAGCAGTACTTC.

CDR3 coding DNA: TGTGCCAGCAGCTTAGTCCCTATGGGCAATTCACCCCTCCACTTT. Translating it yields CASSLVPMGNSPLHF. The V call is TRBV11-3, the J call TRBJ1-6; D unresolved. CDR1 is SGHNT, CDR2 YENEEA, per germline. V was pared by 1 base and J by 7 bases, with 11 bases between. CDR3 length: 15 amino acids.

This clone was counted a single time. The CDR3 DNA follows: TGTGCCATACAGACAGGGCGTGACACCGGGGAGCTGTTTTTT. Its protein is CAIQTGRDTGELFF. This sequence joins TRBV10-3 and TRBJ2-2; 7 bases align to TRBD1. This CDR3 region has 14 residues. J lost 3 bases, V lost 9 bases, and 7 bases had no gene match. Germline loops: CDR1 ENHRY, CDR2 SYGVKD.

This chain connects TRBV7-2 to TRBJ1-5; D might be TRBD1 (5 bases). V lost 5 bases, J lost 8 bases, and 19 bases lay in between. The CDR3 is made up of 15 amino acids. Germline loops: CDR1 SGHTA, CDR2 FQGNSA. CDR3 sequence reads: CASSQGRGSGKPQHF. Here the CDR3 DNA reads TGTGCCAGCAGCCAGGGCCGGGGGTCGGGTAAGCCCCAGCATTTT. Using reference TRBV7-2 and TRBJ1-5 for the parts outside the CDR3, the full variable domain is GAGVSQSPSNKVTEKGKDVELRCDPISGHTALYWYRQSLGQGLEFLIYFQGNSAPDKSGLPSDRFSAERTGGSVSTLTIQRTQQEDSAVYLCASSQGRGSGKPQHFGDGTRLSIL.